The 21 T cell receptor beta chains below were found in one sample sequenced in a study of T cells expressing NK-cell markers. TCRdb re-called the 5' RACE reads; every CDR3 protein appears as one record, without DNA. This listing includes about 20,000 distinct CDR3 sequences. The specimen sequenced was blood T cells: a sorted CD56 or NKG2C T cell subset, CD4+ or CD8+ T cells, or bulk PBMC T cells (not recorded which). The receptors originated from a man aged 18 to 69 in good health.

The CDR3 here is CSARSGTSGRSLYNEQFF. The chain carries TRBV20-1 and TRBJ2-1; TCRdb's assignment of TRBD2 cannot be checked, as there is no DNA. CDR3 size: 18 residues. Looked up from germline, CDR1 is DFQATT and CDR2 is SNEGSKA (reference sequence).

The rearrangement uses TRBV20-1 and TRBJ1-4. The germline V gene encodes CDR1 DFQATT and CDR2 SNEGSKA (reference sequence). The CDR3 has 14 amino acids. CDR3 loop: CSASSGRFDEKLFF.

The gene calls are TRBV20-1 and TRBJ2-3; the TRBD1 assignment by TCRdb is unverifiable without DNA. The CDR3 loop spans 16 amino acids. From germline, CDR1 is DFQATT and CDR2 SNEGSKA (reference sequence). This CDR3 reads CSARGGGTQNTDTQYF.

The chain couples TRBV4-2 to TRBJ1-2; as DNA is missing, the TRBD1 call by TCRdb cannot be tested. The germline V gene has CDR1 LGHNA and CDR2 YNFKEQ. This CDR3 is built from 15 residues. The CDR3 is CASRSKAGGNYGYTF.

CDR3 region: CASSAAAGGLGVTGYTF. This rearrangement joins TRBV5-1 to TRBJ1-2. The V gene's germline CDR1 is SGHRS and CDR2 YFSETQ. The CDR3 is 17 amino acids.

The chain joins TRBV20-1 to TRBJ2-7; TCRdb gives TRBD2 as the D gene, but with no DNA this cannot be confirmed. This CDR3 is built from 14 residues. Germline loops: CDR1 DFQATT, CDR2 SNEGSKA (reference sequence). The CDR3 protein is CSVHTSGAYSEQYF.

The chain links TRBV29-1 to TRBJ2-3; TCRdb picks TRBD1, but there is no DNA to check that call. The V gene's germline CDR1 is SQVTM and CDR2 ANQGSEA. The CDR3 has 13 residues. The CDR3 spells CSVGAGTTDTQYF.

The chain combines TRBV30 with TRBJ2-1; TCRdb proposes TRBD2, but this gene call is untestable without DNA. This CDR3 is 14 amino acids long. Germline loops: CDR1 GTSNPN, CDR2 SVGIG (reference sequence). Here the CDR3 reads CAWTVGLAGGGQFF.

This sequence joins TRBV5-5 and TRBJ2-2. Germline values: CDR1 SGHKS, CDR2 YYEKEE (reference sequence). CDR3 length: 16 residues. This CDR3 reads CASKRVLTSNTGELFF. Together with reference TRBV5-5 and TRBJ2-2, the CDR3 gives the full variable domain: DAGVTQSPTHLIKTRGQQVTLRCSPISGHKSVSWYQQVLGQGPQFIFQYYEKEERGRGNFPDRFSARQFPNYSSELNVNALLLGDSALYLCASKRVLTSNTGELFFGEGSRLTVL.

V and J are TRBV6-5 and TRBJ2-1; TCRdb calls TRBD1, which cannot be checked without DNA. Germline loops: CDR1 MNHEY, CDR2 SVGAGI. CDR3 size: 14 residues. This CDR3 is CASSYSVGPGEQFF.

The chain employs TRBV11-3 and TRBJ2-3; with no DNA, the TCRdb D assignment of TRBD2 cannot be verified. The germline V gene has CDR1 SGHNT and CDR2 YENEEA. This CDR3 has 15 residues. CDR3 amino acids: CASSFTSGDTDTQYF.

The chain has TRBV18 and TRBJ1-3. This CDR3 is 15 amino acids long. Germline loops: CDR1 KGHSH, CDR2 LQKENI. CDR3 sequence: CASSPSSSSGNTIYF.

The chain couples TRBV7-9 to TRBJ2-5; checking the TCRdb D call of TRBD1 is not possible without DNA. Per germline, CDR1 SEHNR and CDR2 FQNEAQ (reference sequence). This CDR3 spans 14 amino acids. CDR3 sequence: CASSLVGGSETQYF.

The CDR3 is CSARQEGEYNSPLHF. The chain links TRBV20-1 to TRBJ1-6; TCRdb selects TRBD1, and the lack of DNA leaves this call unchecked. CDR1 DFQATT and CDR2 SNEGSKA come from the germline V gene (reference sequence). The CDR3 spans 15 residues.

The chain employs TRBV27 and TRBJ1-6; as DNA is missing, the TRBD1 call by TCRdb cannot be tested. CDR3 length: 14 residues. Germline V gene data show CDR1 as MNHEY and CDR2 as SMNVEV (reference sequence). CDR3 region: CASSFGTGGSPLHF.

This sequence joins TRBV7-2 and TRBJ2-1; the TCRdb D gene call, TRBD1, has no DNA to confirm it. The V gene's germline CDR1 is SGHTA and CDR2 FQGNSA. The CDR3 consists of 16 residues. The CDR3 region is CASSLALGGSYNEQFF.

The rearrangement uses TRBV14 and TRBJ2-3; no DNA is available, so the TRBD2 call from TCRdb remains unchecked. The CDR3 sequence is 14 residues long. In germline, CDR1 is SGHDN, CDR2 FVKESK. CDR3 protein: CASASTEATDTQYF.

The V and J genes are TRBV7-9 and TRBJ2-3; with no DNA, the TCRdb D assignment of TRBD1 cannot be verified. The CDR3 contains 16 residues. Germline assignment: CDR1 SEHNR and CDR2 FQNEAQ (reference sequence). CDR3 sequence: CASSLSTGGLTDTQYF.

The chain joins TRBV20-1 to TRBJ2-1. Per germline, CDR1 DFQATT and CDR2 SNEGSKA (reference sequence). The CDR3 is made up of 12 amino acids. The CDR3 protein is CSARGGVNEQFF.

The chain carries TRBV29-1 and TRBJ1-1. The germline gives CDR1 SQVTM, CDR2 ANQGSEA. The CDR3 totals 14 residues. CDR3 amino acids: CSVLEGPWGTEAFF.

The V call is TRBV19, the J call TRBJ2-3; checking the TCRdb D call of TRBD1 is not possible without DNA. Per the germline V gene, CDR1 is LNHDA and CDR2 is SQIVND (reference sequence). The CDR3 sequence is 13 residues long. The CDR3: CALPPLDTDTQYF.